This T cell receptor (beta chain) derives from a study of blood T cell repertoires in COVID-19. Overall study: Sites across the United States, Italy and Spain contributed samples from acute and convalescent COVID-19. Nucleic acid was either cDNA or gDNA, and it came from T cells, B-cell-depleted T cells, or PBMCs.

In the original processing: Reference gene primer amplification gave estimated nucleated cell counts. Some clones are missing from TCRdb's copy, which holds only in-frame ones; the method was immunoSEQ multiplex PCR. D and trimming come from the DNA, and the V and J calls and clone size come from that table. The sample yields over 300,000 clones, 83% seen once. This clone was seen a few times. Germline loops: CDR1 MNHNY, CDR2 SVGAGI (reference sequence). The V end lost 2 bases, the J end lost 1 base, and 9 bases lay between the germline ends. The CDR3 contains 15 residues. The receptor was isolated from a woman in her forties or fifties with acute or convalescent COVID-19. The sequencing sample was made of peripheral blood. The rearrangement links TRBV6-6 to TRBJ1-5, with D possibly matching TRBD1 (6 bases). CDR3 bases: TGTGCCAGCAGTTACAAGGGGGTCAGCAATCAGCCCCAGCATTTT. Translated, it gives CASSYKGVSNQPQHF.